One sample yielded the 18 T cell receptor beta chains listed below, sequenced in a study of radiotherapy plus CTLA-4 blockade in lung cancer. Profiling relied on immunoSEQ multiplex PCR, and the TCRdb table lists in-frame clones only, not all of them. Of tens of thousands of clones listed, 79% are singletons. Sequenced material: peripheral blood, taken from a patient treated with radiotherapy plus ipilimumab. The receptor source for this set is a human donor with non-small cell lung cancer that progressed on radiotherapy plus ipilimumab.

This chain connects TRBV28 to TRBJ1-1; tentative D call: TRBD1 (6 bases). From germline, CDR1 is MDHEN and CDR2 SYDVKM. This CDR3 region has 12 residues. Trimming left V 3 bases short and J 10 bases short, with 12 bases between. The CDR3 reads CASSFRQGIAFF. The CDR3, as DNA: TGTGCCAGCAGTTTCAGGCAGGGGATAGCTTTCTTT. The complete variable domain, with remaining parts taken from reference TRBV28 and TRBJ1-1, reads DVKVTQSSRYLVKRTGEKVFLECVQDMDHENMFWYRQDPGLGLRLIYFSYDVKMKEKGDIPEGYSVSREKKERFSLILESASTNQTSMYLCASSFRQGIAFFGQGTRLTVV.

In this sample, this clone turned up once. The chain links TRBV7-9 to TRBJ2-2, with a tentative D call TRBD1 (5 bases). V shed 7 bases and J shed 0 bases, with 12 bases lying between them. The CDR3 length is 15 residues. Per the germline V gene, CDR1 is SEHNR and CDR2 is FQNEAQ (reference sequence). The CDR3 here is CASIGQPANTGELFF. The CDR3 coding sequence is TGTGCCAGCATCGGACAACCCGCGAACACCGGGGAGCTGTTTTTT.

The V gene is TRBV11-3, the J gene TRBJ2-3; 9 bases fit TRBD1. The V and J ends lost 3 bases and 6 bases, in that order; junction bases with no gene match: 7. CDR1 is SGHNT and CDR2 is YENEEA in the germline V gene. The CDR3 has 15 residues. CDR3 sequence (DNA): TGTGCCAGCAGCTTGGGGACAGGGCCTCCTGATACGCAGTATTTT. Translation gives CASSLGTGPPDTQYF.

This clone was picked up one time. The chain has TRBV4-1 and TRBJ1-1; D may be TRBD1 (5 bases). The V gene lost 8 bases and the J gene lost 1 base, with 14 bases spanning the gap. The V gene's germline CDR1 is MGHRA and CDR2 YSYEKL. The CDR3 contains 14 residues. The CDR3 loop is CASSIGTANTEAFF. CDR3 sequence (DNA): TGCGCCAGCTCTATCGGGACGGCGAACACTGAAGCTTTCTTT.

This chain links TRBV2 with TRBJ1-3, with D possibly TRBD1 on 5 matching bases. CDR1 is SNHLY and CDR2 is FYNNEI in the germline V gene. The V end was cut by 4 bases, the J end by 1 base, with 14 bases between. The CDR3 runs 16 residues. The CDR3 here is CASSGGRGGSGNTIYF. CDR3 sequence (DNA): TGTGCCAGCAGTGGGGGCCGCGGAGGGTCTGGAAACACCATATATTTT.

The chain links TRBV5-8 to TRBJ1-5; no clear D gene. Trimming took 0 bases from V and 0 from J, leaving 7 bases between them. The CDR3 totals 15 residues. Looked up from germline, CDR1 is SGHTS and CDR2 is YDEGEE. The CDR3 loop reads CASSLDTYSNQPQHF. The CDR3 DNA sequence: TGTGCCAGCAGCTTGGACACCTATAGCAATCAGCCCCAGCATTTT.

The DNA for the CDR3 is TGTGCCAGCAGCGTAGGTATAGGGACCCCCGTATACGAGCAGTACTTC. It encodes CASSVGIGTPVYEQYF. The chain links TRBV9 to TRBJ2-7; TRBD1 or TRBD2 may be the D gene (5 bases each). CDR3 length: 16 amino acids. The germline CDR1 and CDR2 sequences are SGDLS and YYNGEE. Trimming took off 0 bases at V and 4 bases at J, with 17 bases between the two ends.

V is TRBV29-1 and J is TRBJ2-1; 16 bases agree with TRBD2. This CDR3 region has 15 residues. Germline CDR1 SQVTM, CDR2 ANQGSEA. V lost 3 bases and J lost 9; bases outside the gene matches: 5. The CDR3: CSVEGLAGGPPEQFF. Written as DNA, the CDR3 is TGCAGCGTTGAGGGACTAGCGGGGGGGCCTCCTGAGCAGTTCTTC.

The rearrangement uses TRBV28 and TRBJ2-5; TRBD2 matches at 13 bases. This CDR3 is built from 15 residues. V dropped 6 bases and J dropped 5; count of bases not matched to a gene: 6. Per the germline V gene, CDR1 is MDHEN and CDR2 is SYDVKM. The CDR3 region has the DNA TGTGCCAGCAGCTTAGGACTAGCGGGAGTCGAGACCCAGTACTTC. Protein product: CASSLGLAGVETQYF.

The J gene is TRBJ2-5, the V gene TRBV5-4; D is undetermined. There are 14 residues in the CDR3. Germline CDR1 is SGHNT and CDR2 is YYREEE (reference sequence). The germline V and J ends were trimmed by 4 bases and 1 base, with 11 bases remaining between them. Written as DNA, the CDR3 is TGTGCCAGCAGCACTCAAAGGGTCCAAGAGACCCAGTACTTC. Its translation is CASSTQRVQETQYF.

The chain links TRBV28 to TRBJ2-3; 15 nucleotides align to TRBD2. Germline lookup yields CDR1 MDHEN and CDR2 SYDVKM. CDR3 length: 17 amino acids. V shed 5 bases and J 3 bases; nucleotides not matched to a gene: 6. For the CDR3, the DNA is TGTGCCAGCAGTCTTTGGACTAGCGGGAGGGAAACAGATACGCAGTATTTT. Amino acid sequence: CASSLWTSGRETDTQYF.

This chain links TRBV14 with TRBJ1-3; D call uncertain. CDR3 size: 15 residues. Germline V gives CDR1 SGHDN, CDR2 FVKESK. Between the trimmed V and J ends, which lost 4 bases and 3 bases, there was a span of 13 bases. CDR3 residues: CASSPAWAHGNTIYF. The CDR3 bases are TGTGCCAGCAGCCCCGCATGGGCGCATGGAAACACCATATATTTT.

The chain carries TRBV27 and TRBJ2-1, with D unresolved. The CDR3 is 13 amino acids. V was shortened by 4 bases and J by 5 bases, with 9 bases between the two germline ends. CDR1 and CDR2 (germline): MNHEY, SMNVEV (reference sequence). The CDR3 DNA follows: TGTGCCAGCAGTTACGGACGCAACAATGAGCAGTTCTTC. This sequence encodes CASSYGRNNEQFF.

J is TRBJ1-5 and V is TRBV6-5, with unresolved D. The CDR3 runs to 14 residues. Trimming removed 1 base at V and 2 bases at J, with 6 bases between. CDR1 is MNHEY and CDR2 is SVGAGI in the germline V gene. The CDR3 spells CASSYYGGNQPQHF. Written as DNA, the CDR3 is TGTGCCAGCAGTTACTACGGGGGCAATCAGCCCCAGCATTTT.

This rearrangement joins TRBV10-2 to TRBJ1-1, with TRBD1 as a possible D gene (6 bases). CDR1 is WSHSY and CDR2 is SAAADI in the germline V gene. The ends were cut back, 4 bases at V and 12 bases at J, with 15 bases in the middle. The CDR3 consists of 12 residues. The CDR3 coding sequence is TGCGCCAGCAGTGTTTCGAGACAGGAGTCTTTCTTT. This codes for CASSVSRQESFF.

The chain has TRBV6-5 and TRBJ1-2; 10 bases align to TRBD1. CDR1 and CDR2 (germline): MNHEY, SVGAGI. V was pared by 10 bases and J by 5 bases, with 10 bases of the junction left unmatched. This CDR3 comprises 14 residues. DNA for the CDR3: TGTGCCACGCGACAGGGGGCGATGGGGTATGGCTACACCTTC. The encoded protein is CATRQGAMGYGYTF.

This clone was counted a single time. The chain recombines TRBV6-1 with TRBJ2-1; D assignment may be TRBD1 or TRBD2 (5 bases each). CDR1 is MNHNS, CDR2 SASEGT, per germline. V lost 10 bases to trimming and J lost 0 bases, with 16 bases between them. This CDR3 is built from 15 residues. CDR3 residues: CATGPGRSSYNEQFF. The CDR3 DNA reads TGTGCCACCGGCCCGGGGCGTAGCTCCTACAATGAGCAGTTCTTC.

The CDR3 reads CSVEGTSGSVSSYEQYF. The CDR3 DNA sequence: TGCAGCGTTGAGGGGACTAGCGGGAGCGTCAGCTCCTACGAGCAGTACTTC. The chain recombines TRBV29-1 with TRBJ2-7; 14 bases agree with TRBD2. V was clipped by 3 bases and J by 0 bases; unmatched bases: 7. In germline, CDR1 is SQVTM, CDR2 ANQGSEA. The CDR3 runs 17 residues.